This T cell receptor (beta chain) stems from a study of regulatory T cells in long-lasting Graves disease (dated by TCRdb to about 2021). Background for the entire study: Persistent Graves' disease was defined as antithyroid drug treatment for over 5 years with persistently positive TSH receptor autoantibodies. Peripheral blood TCR sequencing and RNA sequencing compared persistent Graves' disease patients with newly diagnosed Graves' disease patients. A total of around 35 samples underwent TCR sequencing: around 13 from persistent and 20 from newly diagnosed Graves' disease patients. The study was conducted in China and was registered as a clinical trial. In the clinical cohort, patients with persistent Graves' disease had used antithyroid drugs for an average of around 9.9 years. Study-level results and caveats: A larger number of public clonotypes was shared among persistent patients (about 2,700) than among newly diagnosed patients (over 850). Only the TCR beta chain was sequenced and analyzed. As a limitation, the authors acknowledged that the small sample size may reduce accuracy. Preferential use of TRBV28, TRBJ1-2 and TRBJ2-5 was observed in persistent disease, whereas TRBV20-1 and TRBJ2-1 were favored in newly diagnosed disease. Compared with newly diagnosed patients, patients with persistent Graves' disease had lower TCR Shannon entropy and fewer highly expanded clones, which suggests clonal expansion. Because the primary lesion, thyroid tissue, could not be accessed, the study looked at peripheral blood alone.

The junction shows trimming of 0 bases on V and 4 bases on J, plus 15 bases between the germline ends. Taken from cysteine to phenylalanine, the CDR3 has 16 residues. Only the CDR3 portion is preserved as DNA: 48 bases, with reading frame beginning at the first base. Based on the germline V gene (reference sequence), the CDR1 and CDR2 sequences are LNHNV and YYDKDF. This clonotype was seen at least ten times. The antigen it binds to is not known. No much larger clone is present one base from it, and per-base qualities are unavailable. The sample's time point label, in plain terms: persistent/refractory GD, antithyroid drugs over 5 years with positive TRAb. For both TCR sequencing and RNA sequencing, RNA was extracted from PBMCs in TRIzol. Graves' disease was diagnosed according to American Thyroid Association guidelines. Patients were recruited from an endocrinology department in Xi'an, China. From each patient, around 9.3 milliliters of peripheral blood was collected into an EDTA anticoagulant tube. Ficoll Paque Plus density gradient separation was used to isolate PBMCs, and no further T cell sorting was done. An Agilent 2100 Bioanalyzer and agarose gel were used to check RNA quality, and a NanoDrop 2000 was used to measure RNA concentration.

To prepare the library, multiplex PCR was applied. TCRdb shows the sequencer as Illumina HiSeq 4000. CDR3 regions were amplified by Arm-PCR with iRepertoire HTBI primers to construct TCR beta libraries. Gel purification was performed on PCR products prior to sequencing. The original pipeline was this. Gene usage analysis of CDR3 amino acid clonotypes used the 60 to 80 TRBV and around 13 TRBJ segments found across samples. COPE and FqMerger were used to merge the filtered high-quality paired reads into contigs. BLAST was used to align contigs to the IMGT TRBV, TRBD and TRBJ reference genes, and CDR3 was defined following IMGT. Any clonotype with a frequency above 0.1% was counted as a highly expanded clone. Repertoire diversity was measured by Shannon entropy, and V-J evenness by the Gini coefficient. A clonotype was considered public if more than one individual shared it. The public reads were quality trimmed at Q25 with fastp and then assembled into clones with MiXCR by TCRdb, keeping productive beta chains. Entries that share a CDR3 protein sequence are merged under the most common genes and DNA. TCRdb's processing, not the study's, gives the V and J calls here. In all, the sample holds 350,000 to 500,000 distinct CDR3 sequences, and around 23% of those were seen once. The ten largest clones add up to approximately 14% of the sample.

Rearrangement joined TRBV15 to TRBJ2-5; the D gene remains uncertain. The material was peripheral blood mononuclear cells (PBMCs), obtained when the disease was refractory, from a patient treated with antithyroid drugs. This sequence was found in a female donor with Graves disease. The sequenced DNA is TGTGCCACCAGCAGAGAGTCCGAGGCGGCTAGAGAGACCCAGTACTTC. The translation is CATSRESEAARETQYF. When the CDR3 is completed using the reference TRBV15 and TRBJ2-5 genes on either side, the full variable domain is DAMVIQNPRYQVTQFGKPVTLSCSQTLNHNVMYWYQQKSSQAPKLLFHYYDKDFNNEADTPDNFQSRRPNTSFCFLDIRSPGLGDTAMYLCATSRESEAARETQYFGPGTRLLVL.